A single T cell receptor (beta chain) is shown here with its context. Some clones are missing from TCRdb's copy, which holds only in-frame ones; the method was immunoSEQ multiplex PCR. The sample lists roughly 140,000 clones, 84% occurring once. These data belong to a study of blood T cell repertoires in COVID-19. As for the study in general: T cells, B-cell-depleted T cells, or PBMCs provided the cDNA or gDNA that served as material.

Which cohort a participant joined came from the clinical history participants gave. The CDR3 runs to 17 residues. V trimming: 0 bases; J trimming: 4 bases; junction bases outside the gene matches: 3. Germline values: CDR1 SGHNT, CDR2 YYREEE (reference sequence). This receptor was obtained from a woman aged 50 to 60 who had been exposed to COVID-19. The chain carries TRBV5-4 and TRBJ2-3; 15 nucleotides agree with TRBD2. Sequencing used PBMCs or T cells enriched from blood (not recorded which). The DNA of the CDR3 is TGTGCCAGCAGCTTGGGGACTAGCGGGAGGGCCGCAGATACGCAGTATTTT. This gives the protein CASSLGTSGRAADTQYF. The full variable domain, completed using reference TRBV5-4 and TRBJ2-3, is ETGVTQSPTHLIKTRGQQVTLRCSSQSGHNTVSWYQQALGQGPQFIFQYYREEENGRGNFPPRFSGLQFPNYSSELNVNALELDDSALYLCASSLGTSGRAADTQYFGPGTRLTVL.